This T cell receptor (beta chain) was obtained from a study of CD8 T cells in ankylosing spondylitis. Broader study findings: In the blood and synovial fluid of reactive arthritis, some motif variants had been previously reported. Blood of patients with ankylosing spondylitis appeared to be characterized by a TCR beta motif of several highly homologous variants. Significantly higher representation of disease-linked clones was reported for matched ankylosing spondylitis synovial fluid.

This clonotype has ten or more counts. Its antigen is unknown. The TCR beta libraries were generated through quantitative 5'-RACE incorporating molecular barcodes. TCRdb used MiXCR to reprocess the 5' RACE reads, holding one entry per CDR3 protein. The sample records roughly 42,000 distinct CDR3 sequences, less than 3.5% being singletons. The TCR originated in a male donor with ankylosing spondylitis or in good health (not recorded which). Sequencing input: blood, either unsorted or a sorted T cell fraction (not recorded which).

This CDR3 is CASSNSAGAVEQYF. The DNA for the CDR3 is TGTGCCAGCAGCAACTCAGCGGGAGCGGTGGAGCAGTACTTC. The chain employs TRBV21-1 and TRBJ2-7; the table's TRBD2 call for D was not verified on the DNA. TRBV21-1 is flagged as a pseudogene. The CDR3 contains 14 residues.